Listed below are T cell receptor delta chains from one sample, sequenced in a study of gamma-delta chains in newborns, infants, children. TCRdb re-called clones from the reads using CATT. The table includes 8,500 to 13,000 delta-chain clones, approximately 9.1% detected once. The sample was blood. The receptors were gathered from a child who was a newborn, infant or young child, either healthy, febrile or measles-vaccinated (not recorded which). The CDR3 runs from the conserved cysteine through the conserved F or W. A D gene is named only where the DNA matches it firmly. The listing skips clone size in some rows; elsewhere it reads once, few, many or a size class.

j_call: TRDJ1; clone_size: NA; d_call: TRDD3; v_call: TRDV2; cdr3_aa: CACYTVTGGYDGTDKLIF; cdr3_nt: TGTGCCTGTTACACCGTTACTGGGGGATACGACGGCACCGATAAACTCATCTTT
j_call: TRDJ1; clone_size: NA; d_call: NA; v_call: TRDV1; cdr3_aa: CALGEPFQSPLWEDTDKLIF; cdr3_nt: TGTGCTCTTGGGGAACCGTTCCAGTCCCCCCTCTGGGAGGACACCGATAAACTCATCTTT
j_call: TRDJ3; clone_size: few; d_call: TRDD3; v_call: TRDV2; cdr3_aa: CACDALLGKTWDTRQMFF; cdr3_nt: TGTGCCTGTGACGCCCTACTGGGGAAGACCTGGGACACCCGACAGATGTTTTTC
j_call: TRDJ2; clone_size: NA; d_call: TRDD3; v_call: TRDV1; cdr3_aa: CALGEQRWPTFWGIMASGLTAQLFF; cdr3_nt: TGTGCTCTTGGGGAACAAAGGTGGCCTACATTCTGGGGGATAATGGCCTCCGGGTTGACAGCACAACTCTTCTTT
j_call: TRDJ1; clone_size: few; d_call: NA; v_call: TRDV1; cdr3_aa: CALGLSSTGGPGYTDKLIF; cdr3_nt: TGTGCTCTTGGGTTATCCTCGACAGGGGGGCCCGGTTACACCGATAAACTCATCTTT
j_call: TRDJ1; clone_size: medium-sized; d_call: TRDD3; v_call: TRDV2; cdr3_aa: CACDTLGYADKLIF; cdr3_nt: TGTGCCTGTGACACCCTGGGATACGCCGATAAACTCATCTTT
j_call: TRDJ1; clone_size: medium-sized; d_call: TRDD3; v_call: TRDV2; cdr3_aa: CACDQVSGGYEDSDKLIF; cdr3_nt: TGTGCCTGTGACCAGGTCTCCGGGGGATACGAGGATAGCGATAAACTCATCTTT
j_call: TRDJ1; clone_size: few; d_call: TRDD3; v_call: TRDV1; cdr3_aa: CALGELHFPRLGALEGLIF; cdr3_nt: TGTGCTCTTGGGGAACTTCACTTCCCTCGACTGGGGGCTCTCGAGGGACTCATCTTT
j_call: TRDJ3; clone_size: medium-sized; d_call: TRDD3; v_call: TRDV2; cdr3_aa: CACDVLGDTSWDTRQMFF; cdr3_nt: TGTGCCTGTGACGTACTGGGGGATACCTCCTGGGACACCCGACAGATGTTTTTC
j_call: TRDJ1; clone_size: NA; d_call: NA; v_call: TRDV2; cdr3_aa: CACDFLLGDTDKLIF; cdr3_nt: TGTGCCTGTGACTTCCTACTGGGGGACACCGATAAACTCATCTTT
j_call: TRDJ1; clone_size: few; d_call: NA; v_call: TRDV1; cdr3_aa: CALGENPTIPGSDKLIF; cdr3_nt: TGTGCTCTTGGGGAAAACCCTACAATCCCCGGCTCCGATAAACTCATCTTT
j_call: TRDJ1; clone_size: medium-sized; d_call: TRDD3; v_call: TRDV2; cdr3_aa: CACDTAESGGYGSKLIF; cdr3_nt: TGTGCCTGTGACACCGCGGAGTCTGGGGGATACGGTAGTAAACTCATCTTT
j_call: TRDJ3; clone_size: NA; d_call: TRDD3; v_call: TRDV2; cdr3_aa: CACDTWGIPPSWDTRQMFF; cdr3_nt: TGTGCCTGTGACACATGGGGGATACCCCCCTCCTGGGACACCCGACAGATGTTTTTC
j_call: TRDJ1; clone_size: few; d_call: TRDD3; v_call: TRDV2; cdr3_aa: CACDTLGDTAYTDKLIF; cdr3_nt: TGTGCCTGTGACACGTTGGGGGATACGGCGTACACCGATAAACTCATCTTT
j_call: TRDJ1; clone_size: few; d_call: TRDD3; v_call: TRDV2; cdr3_aa: CACDQLTGGYRPDKLIF; cdr3_nt: TGTGCCTGTGATCAGCTTACTGGGGGATACAGGCCCGATAAACTCATCTTT
j_call: TRDJ3; clone_size: few; d_call: NA; v_call: TRDV2; cdr3_aa: CACDTAGSGSWDTRQMFF; cdr3_nt: TGTGCCTGTGACACCGCGGGATCTGGCTCCTGGGACACCCGACAGATGTTTTTC
j_call: TRDJ3; clone_size: NA; d_call: TRDD3; v_call: TRDV2; cdr3_aa: CACDTGGPSSWDTRQMFF; cdr3_nt: TGTGCCTGTGACACTGGGGGACCCAGCTCCTGGGACACCCGACAGATGTTTTTC
j_call: TRDJ3; clone_size: NA; d_call: TRDD3; v_call: TRDV2; cdr3_aa: CACDTGGLGLSSWDTRQMFF; cdr3_nt: TGTGCCTGTGACACGGGGGGACTGGGGCTCAGCTCCTGGGACACCCGACAGATGTTTTTC
j_call: TRDJ1; clone_size: NA; d_call: TRDD3; v_call: TRDV2; cdr3_aa: CACDTVPTGGYVNVEDTDKLIF; cdr3_nt: TGTGCCTGTGACACGGTTCCGACTGGGGGATACGTCAATGTGGAGGACACCGATAAACTCATCTTT
j_call: TRDJ1; clone_size: NA; d_call: NA; v_call: TRDV1; cdr3_aa: CALGDRWKLLYTDKLIF; cdr3_nt: TGTGCTCTTGGGGACAGGTGGAAACTACTGTACACCGATAAACTCATCTTT
j_call: TRDJ2; clone_size: few; d_call: TRDD3; v_call: TRDV2; cdr3_aa: CACDTGLGDTAQLFF; cdr3_nt: TGTGCCTGTGACACCGGTCTGGGGGATACAGCACAACTCTTCTTT
j_call: TRDJ3; clone_size: NA; d_call: TRDD3; v_call: TRDV2; cdr3_aa: CACDSLLGDDYSSWDTRQMFF; cdr3_nt: TGTGCCTGTGACTCTCTACTGGGGGACGACTACAGCTCCTGGGACACCCGACAGATGTTTTTC
j_call: TRDJ1; clone_size: NA; d_call: TRDD3; v_call: TRDV1; cdr3_aa: CALGEQSCGYAGGYTDKLIF; cdr3_nt: TGTGCTCTTGGGGAACAGTCCTGCGGGTACGCTGGGGGATACACCGATAAACTCATCTTT
j_call: TRDJ2; clone_size: few; d_call: TRDD3; v_call: TRDV2; cdr3_aa: CACDTILGETAQLFF; cdr3_nt: TGTGCCTGTGACACAATCCTGGGGGAGACAGCACAACTCTTCTTT
j_call: TRDJ3; clone_size: NA; d_call: TRDD3; v_call: TRDV2; cdr3_aa: CACDTVLGDTRGDTRQMFF; cdr3_nt: TGTGCCTGTGACACCGTACTGGGGGATACGCGGGGGGACACCCGACAGATGTTTTTC
j_call: TRDJ1; clone_size: few; d_call: TRDD3; v_call: TRDV2; cdr3_aa: CACDTVGGYADKLIF; cdr3_nt: TGTGCCTGTGACACCGTTGGGGGATACGCCGATAAACTCATCTTT
j_call: TRDJ1; clone_size: NA; d_call: TRDD3; v_call: TRDV1; cdr3_aa: CALGELGRLLPLHWGPPDKLIF; cdr3_nt: TGTGCTCTTGGGGAACTAGGACGACTCCTCCCCCTGCACTGGGGTCCTCCCGATAAACTCATCTTT
j_call: TRDJ1; clone_size: NA; d_call: TRDD3; v_call: TRDV2; cdr3_aa: CACDTLGTLGGKLIF; cdr3_nt: TGCGCCTGTGACACACTGGGGACCCTAGGAGGCAAACTCATCTTT
j_call: TRDJ3; clone_size: NA; d_call: NA; v_call: TRDV2; cdr3_aa: CACDTGMERFSSWDTRQMFF; cdr3_nt: TGTGCCTGTGACACAGGAATGGAACGGTTTAGCTCCTGGGACACCCGACAGATGTTTTTC
j_call: TRDJ1; clone_size: NA; d_call: NA; v_call: TRDV1; cdr3_aa: CALGELGAPSYGPRTGGSAYTDKLIF; cdr3_nt: TGTGCTCTTGGGGAACTAGGGGCTCCTTCCTACGGTCCTCGTACTGGGGGATCCGCGTACACCGATAAACTCATCTTT
j_call: TRDJ1; clone_size: NA; d_call: NA; v_call: TRDV2; cdr3_aa: CACDTLGATHTDKLIF; cdr3_nt: TGTGCCTGTGACACACTAGGGGCTACGCACACCGATAAACTCATCTTT
j_call: TRDJ1; clone_size: NA; d_call: TRDD3; v_call: TRDV1; cdr3_aa: CALGPNRWGFLVGDTGSDKLIF; cdr3_nt: TGTGCTCTTGGGCCAAACCGGTGGGGATTTTTAGTGGGGGATACTGGCAGCGATAAACTCATCTTT
j_call: TRDJ1; clone_size: few; d_call: NA; v_call: TRDV1; cdr3_aa: CALGEALPPRYTDKLIF; cdr3_nt: TGTGCTCTTGGGGAAGCTCTCCCGCCACGGTACACCGATAAACTCATCTTT
j_call: TRDJ3; clone_size: NA; d_call: TRDD3; v_call: TRDV2; cdr3_aa: CACDNLALGDTGSWDTRQMFF; cdr3_nt: TGTGCCTGTGACAACCTGGCACTGGGGGATACGGGGTCCTGGGACACCCGACAGATGTTTTTC
j_call: TRDJ3; clone_size: few; d_call: TRDD3; v_call: TRDV2; cdr3_aa: CACDTGGYLSSWDTRQMFF; cdr3_nt: TGTGCCTGTGACACTGGGGGATACCTTTCCTCGTGGGACACCCGACAGATGTTTTTC
j_call: TRDJ3; clone_size: NA; d_call: NA; v_call: TRDV2; cdr3_aa: CACDVLSSWDTRQMFF; cdr3_nt: TGTGCCTGTGACGTACTTAGCTCCTGGGACACCCGACAGATGTTTTTC
j_call: TRDJ1; clone_size: few; d_call: NA; v_call: TRDV1; cdr3_aa: CALGELYFLRPGGLGDTDKLIF; cdr3_nt: TGTGCTCTTGGGGAACTATACTTCCTACGTCCCGGGGGATTGGGGGACACCGATAAACTCATCTTT
j_call: TRDJ1; clone_size: few; d_call: TRDD3; v_call: TRDV2; cdr3_aa: CACDLLGGTSAYDKLIF; cdr3_nt: TGTGCCTGTGATCTACTGGGGGGTACATCGGCTTACGATAAACTCATCTTT
j_call: TRDJ3; clone_size: few; d_call: TRDD3; v_call: TRDV2; cdr3_aa: CACDVLGDTRDRDTRQMFF; cdr3_nt: TGTGCCTGTGACGTACTGGGGGATACGCGGGACCGGGACACCCGACAGATGTTTTTC
j_call: TRDJ1; clone_size: NA; d_call: TRDD3; v_call: TRDV2; cdr3_aa: CACDPILGDNTDKLIF; cdr3_nt: TGTGCCTGTGACCCTATACTGGGGGACAACACCGATAAACTCATCTTT
j_call: TRDJ1; clone_size: few; d_call: TRDD3; v_call: TRDV2; cdr3_aa: CACDTDPPRLGDPLYTDKLIF; cdr3_nt: TGTGCCTGTGACACCGACCCTCCTCGGCTGGGGGATCCTCTTTACACCGATAAACTCATCTTT
j_call: TRDJ1; clone_size: NA; d_call: NA; v_call: TRDV2; cdr3_aa: CACDTLGARYTDKLIF; cdr3_nt: TGTGCCTGTGACACCTTGGGGGCTAGGTACACCGATAAACTCATCTTT
j_call: TRDJ1; clone_size: NA; d_call: TRDD3; v_call: TRDV1; cdr3_aa: CALGGPSRTGGFRDKLIF; cdr3_nt: TGTGCTCTTGGGGGCCCGTCCCGTACTGGGGGATTCCGCGATAAACTCATCTTT
j_call: TRDJ3; clone_size: few; d_call: TRDD3; v_call: TRDV2; cdr3_aa: CACDILGDFSWDTRQMFF; cdr3_nt: TGTGCCTGTGACATACTGGGGGATTTTTCCTGGGACACCCGACAGATGTTTTTC
j_call: TRDJ3; clone_size: few; d_call: TRDD3; v_call: TRDV2; cdr3_aa: CACDTLLGDTKSSWDTRQMFF; cdr3_nt: TGTGCCTGTGACACCCTACTGGGGGATACGAAGAGCTCCTGGGACACCCGACAGATGTTTTTC
j_call: TRDJ1; clone_size: NA; d_call: TRDD3; v_call: TRDV2; cdr3_aa: CACDRLGDKKVSDKLIF; cdr3_nt: TGTGCCTGTGACAGACTGGGGGATAAAAAAGTATCCGATAAACTCATCTTT
j_call: TRDJ3; clone_size: NA; d_call: NA; v_call: TRDV2; cdr3_aa: CACDTPGDSSSWDTRQMFF; cdr3_nt: TGTGCCTGTGACACCCCAGGGGACTCCAGCTCCTGGGACACCCGACAGATGTTTTTC